This entry concerns a single T cell receptor (beta chain). Profiled with immunoSEQ multiplex PCR; TCRdb holds only in-frame clones, not every one. The sample includes fewer than 200,000 clones, approximately 84% of them seen just once. V lost 3 bases, J lost 4 bases, and 12 bases lay in between. The germline CDR1 and CDR2 sequences are MGHDK and SYGVNS. This CDR3 is 15 amino acids long. These data are taken from a study of blood T cell repertoires in COVID-19. As for the study in general: From T cells, B-cell-depleted T cells, or PBMCs came the material, which was cDNA or gDNA.

Material: peripheral blood. This chain uses TRBV25-1 with TRBJ2-2, with D possibly being TRBD1 (6 bases). The clonotype originates from a man aged 35-49 years who had recovered from COVID-19. CDR3 in DNA: TGTGCCAGCAGTGAGAGCAGGGGACGCACCGGGGAGCTGTTTTTT. Translated, it gives CASSESRGRTGELFF.